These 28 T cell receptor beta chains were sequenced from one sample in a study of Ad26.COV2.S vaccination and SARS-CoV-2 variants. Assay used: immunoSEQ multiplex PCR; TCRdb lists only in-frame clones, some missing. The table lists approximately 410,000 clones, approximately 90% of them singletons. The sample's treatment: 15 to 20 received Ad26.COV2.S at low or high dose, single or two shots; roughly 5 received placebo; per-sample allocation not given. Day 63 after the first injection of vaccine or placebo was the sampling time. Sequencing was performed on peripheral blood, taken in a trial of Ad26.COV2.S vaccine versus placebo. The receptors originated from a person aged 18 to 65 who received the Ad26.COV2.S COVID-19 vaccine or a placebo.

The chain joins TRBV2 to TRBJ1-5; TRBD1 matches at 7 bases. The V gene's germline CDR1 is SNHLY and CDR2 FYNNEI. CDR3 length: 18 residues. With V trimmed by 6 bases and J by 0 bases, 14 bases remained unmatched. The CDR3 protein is CASSELDRSANSNQPQHF. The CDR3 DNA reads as TGTGCCAGCAGCGAGCTGGACAGGAGCGCGAATAGCAATCAGCCCCAGCATTTT.

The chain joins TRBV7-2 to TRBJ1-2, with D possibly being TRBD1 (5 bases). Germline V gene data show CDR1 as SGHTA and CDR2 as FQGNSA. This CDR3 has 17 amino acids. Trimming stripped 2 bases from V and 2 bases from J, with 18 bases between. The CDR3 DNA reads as TGTGCCAGCAGCTTACACCGTTTAGGGGCAGACAACTATGGCTACACCTTC. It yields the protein CASSLHRLGADNYGYTF. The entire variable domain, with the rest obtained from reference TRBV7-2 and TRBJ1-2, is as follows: GAGVSQSPSNKVTEKGKDVELRCDPISGHTALYWYRQSLGQGLEFLIYFQGNSAPDKSGLPSDRFSAERTGGSVSTLTIQRTQQEDSAVYLCASSLHRLGADNYGYTFGSGTRLTVV.

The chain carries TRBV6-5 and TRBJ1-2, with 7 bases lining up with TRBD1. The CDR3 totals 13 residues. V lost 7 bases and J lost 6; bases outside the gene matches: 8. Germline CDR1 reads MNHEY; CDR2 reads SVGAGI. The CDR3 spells CASIRGFRDGYTF. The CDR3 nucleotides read TGTGCCAGCATCAGGGGGTTCCGGGATGGCTACACCTTC.

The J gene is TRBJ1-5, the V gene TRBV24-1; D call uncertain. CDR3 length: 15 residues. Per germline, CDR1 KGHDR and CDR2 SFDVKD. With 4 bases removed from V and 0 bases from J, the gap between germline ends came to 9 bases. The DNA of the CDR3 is TGTGCCACCAGTGACGGTTCTTATAGCAATCAGCCCCAGCATTTT. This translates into CATSDGSYSNQPQHF.

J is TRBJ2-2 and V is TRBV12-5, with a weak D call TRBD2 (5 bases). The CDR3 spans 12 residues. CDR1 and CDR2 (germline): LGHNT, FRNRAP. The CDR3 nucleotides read TGTGGATCAACGGAGGACACCGGGGAGCTGTTTTTT. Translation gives CGSTEDTGELFF.

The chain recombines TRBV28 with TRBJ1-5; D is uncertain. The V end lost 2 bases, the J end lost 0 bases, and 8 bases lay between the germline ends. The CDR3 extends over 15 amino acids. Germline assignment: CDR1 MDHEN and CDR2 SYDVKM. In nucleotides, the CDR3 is TGTGCCAGCAGTTTAGGGCCGATTAGCAATCAGCCCCAGCATTTT. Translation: CASSLGPISNQPQHF.

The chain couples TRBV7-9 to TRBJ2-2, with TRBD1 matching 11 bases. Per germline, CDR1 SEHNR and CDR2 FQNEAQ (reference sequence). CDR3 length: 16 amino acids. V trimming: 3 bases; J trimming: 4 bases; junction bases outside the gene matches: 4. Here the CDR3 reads CASSLPGTGGTGELFF. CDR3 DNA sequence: TGTGCCAGCAGCTTGCCCGGGACAGGGGGCACCGGGGAGCTGTTTTTT.

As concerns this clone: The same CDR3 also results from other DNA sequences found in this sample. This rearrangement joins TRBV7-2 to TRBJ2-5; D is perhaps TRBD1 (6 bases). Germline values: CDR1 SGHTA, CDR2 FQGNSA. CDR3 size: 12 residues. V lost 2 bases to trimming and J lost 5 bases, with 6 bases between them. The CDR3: CASSLRGETQYF. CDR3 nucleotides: TGTGCCAGCAGCTTAAGGGGGGAGACCCAGTACTTC. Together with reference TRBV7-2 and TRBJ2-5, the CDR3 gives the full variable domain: GAGVSQSPSNKVTEKGKDVELRCDPISGHTALYWYRQSLGQGLEFLIYFQGNSAPDKSGLPSDRFSAERTGGSVSTLTIQRTQQEDSAVYLCASSLRGETQYFGPGTRLLVL.

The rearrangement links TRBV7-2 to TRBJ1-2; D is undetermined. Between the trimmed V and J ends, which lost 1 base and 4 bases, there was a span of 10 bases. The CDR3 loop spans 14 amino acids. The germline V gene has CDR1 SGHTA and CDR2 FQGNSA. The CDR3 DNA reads TGTGCCAGCAGCTTAGACCCCCACAGCTATGGCTACACCTTC. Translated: CASSLDPHSYGYTF.

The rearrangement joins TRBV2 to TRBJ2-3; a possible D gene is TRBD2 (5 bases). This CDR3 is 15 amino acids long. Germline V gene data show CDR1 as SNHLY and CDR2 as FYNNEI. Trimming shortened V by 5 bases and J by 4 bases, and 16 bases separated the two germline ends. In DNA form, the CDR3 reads TGTGCCAGCAGTTCGGACTCACATGGGCCAGATACGCAGTATTTT. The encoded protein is CASSSDSHGPDTQYF.

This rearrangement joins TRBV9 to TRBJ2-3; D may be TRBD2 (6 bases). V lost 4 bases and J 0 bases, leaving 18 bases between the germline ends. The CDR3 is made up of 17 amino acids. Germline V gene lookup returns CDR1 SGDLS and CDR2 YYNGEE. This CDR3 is CASSPTAAGTSTDTQYF. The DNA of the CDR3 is TGTGCCAGCAGCCCAACCGCGGCGGGGACTAGCACAGATACGCAGTATTTT.

The CDR3 here is CASSRRYEQYF. The CDR3 DNA sequence: TGTGCCAGCAGTCGCCGATACGAGCAGTACTTC. The V and J genes are TRBV3-1 (or the pseudogene TRBV3-2) and TRBJ2-7; no reliable D call. The V gene lost 6 bases and the J gene lost 4 bases, with 7 bases spanning the gap. This CDR3 is 11 amino acids long. Looked up from germline, CDR1 is LGHDT and CDR2 is YNNKEL (reference sequence).

The CDR3, as DNA: TGCGCCAGCAGCTTGGAACAGGGTTCAGCCTATGGCTACACCTTC. This sequence encodes CASSLEQGSAYGYTF. V and J are TRBV5-1 and TRBJ1-2; a possible D gene is TRBD1 (6 bases). The germline V and J ends were trimmed by 0 bases and 4 bases, with 13 bases remaining between them. The CDR3 has 15 residues. Per the germline V gene, CDR1 is SGHRS and CDR2 is YFSETQ. Combining the CDR3 with reference TRBV5-1 and TRBJ1-2 gives the whole variable domain KAGVTQTPRYLIKTRGQQVTLSCSPISGHRSVSWYQQTPGQGLQFLFEYFSETQRNKGNFPGRFSGRQFSNSRSEMNVSTLELGDSALYLCASSLEQGSAYGYTFGSGTRLTVV.

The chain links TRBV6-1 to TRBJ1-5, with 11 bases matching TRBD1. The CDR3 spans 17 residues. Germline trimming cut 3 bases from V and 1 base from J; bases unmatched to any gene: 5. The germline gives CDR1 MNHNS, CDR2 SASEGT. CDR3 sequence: CASSEGTGGYSNQPQHF. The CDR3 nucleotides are TGTGCCAGCAGTGAGGGGACAGGGGGATACAGCAATCAGCCCCAGCATTTT.

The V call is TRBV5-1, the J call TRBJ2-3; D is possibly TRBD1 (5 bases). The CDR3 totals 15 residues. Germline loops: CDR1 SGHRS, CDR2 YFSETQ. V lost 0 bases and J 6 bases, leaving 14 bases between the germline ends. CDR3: CASSLGQPFGDTQYF. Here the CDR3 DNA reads TGCGCCAGCAGCTTGGGACAGCCCTTCGGGGATACGCAGTATTTT.

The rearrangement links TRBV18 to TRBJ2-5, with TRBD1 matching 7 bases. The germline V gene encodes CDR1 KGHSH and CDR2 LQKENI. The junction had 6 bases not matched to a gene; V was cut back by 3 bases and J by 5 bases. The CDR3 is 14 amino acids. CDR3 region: CASSPAGGKETQYF. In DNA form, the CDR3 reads TGTGCCAGCTCACCGGCAGGGGGTAAGGAGACCCAGTACTTC. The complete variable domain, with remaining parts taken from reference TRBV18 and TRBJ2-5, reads NAGVMQNPRHLVRRRGQEARLRCSPMKGHSHVYWYRQLPEEGLKFMVYLQKENIIDESGMPKERFSAEFPKEGPSILRIQQVVRGDSAAYFCASSPAGGKETQYFGPGTRLLVL.

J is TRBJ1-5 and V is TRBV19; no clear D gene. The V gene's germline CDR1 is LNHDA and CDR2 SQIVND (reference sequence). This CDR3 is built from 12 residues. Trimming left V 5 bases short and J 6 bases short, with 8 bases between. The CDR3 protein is CASSWYGQPQHF. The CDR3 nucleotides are TGTGCCAGTAGTTGGTATGGTCAGCCCCAGCATTTT.

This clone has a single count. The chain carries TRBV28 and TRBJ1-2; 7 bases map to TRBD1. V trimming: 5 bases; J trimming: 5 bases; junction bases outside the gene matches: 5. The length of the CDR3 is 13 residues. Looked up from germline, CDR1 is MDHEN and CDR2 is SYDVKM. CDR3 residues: CASSADRLYGYTF. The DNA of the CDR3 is TGTGCCAGCAGTGCGGACAGGTTATATGGCTACACCTTC.

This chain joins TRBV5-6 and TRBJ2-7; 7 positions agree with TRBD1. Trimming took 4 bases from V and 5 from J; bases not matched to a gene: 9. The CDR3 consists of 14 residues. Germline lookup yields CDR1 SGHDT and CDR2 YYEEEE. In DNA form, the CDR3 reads TGTGCCAGCAGCCCGACAGGGTCCCACCACGAGCAGTACTTC. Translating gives CASSPTGSHHEQYF.

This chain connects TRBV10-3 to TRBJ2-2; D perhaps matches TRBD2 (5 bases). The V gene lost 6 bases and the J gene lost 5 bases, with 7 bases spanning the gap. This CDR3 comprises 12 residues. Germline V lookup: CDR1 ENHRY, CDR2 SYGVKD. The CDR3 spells CAISPGTGELFF. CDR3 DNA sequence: TGTGCCATCAGCCCGGGGACCGGGGAGCTGTTTTTT.

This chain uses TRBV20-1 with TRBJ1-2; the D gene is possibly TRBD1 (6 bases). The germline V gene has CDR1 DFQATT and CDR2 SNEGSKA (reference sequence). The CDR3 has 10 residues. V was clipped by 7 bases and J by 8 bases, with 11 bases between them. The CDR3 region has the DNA TGCAGTGTACAGGGAGAGGGCTACACCTTC. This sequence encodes CSVQGEGYTF.

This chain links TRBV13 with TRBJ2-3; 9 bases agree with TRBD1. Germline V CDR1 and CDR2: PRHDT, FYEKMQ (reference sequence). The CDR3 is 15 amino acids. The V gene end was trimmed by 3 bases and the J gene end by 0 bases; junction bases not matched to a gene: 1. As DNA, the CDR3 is TGTGCCAGCAGCTTGGGGACAGGGAGCACAGATACGCAGTATTTT. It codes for CASSLGTGSTDTQYF.

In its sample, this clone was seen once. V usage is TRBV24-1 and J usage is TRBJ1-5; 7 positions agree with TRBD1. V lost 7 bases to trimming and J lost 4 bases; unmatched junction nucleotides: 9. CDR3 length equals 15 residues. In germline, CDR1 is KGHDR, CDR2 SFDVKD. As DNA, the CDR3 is TGTGCCACCAGGGACGGGACAGAGGATAATCAGCCCCAGCATTTT. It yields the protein CATRDGTEDNQPQHF.

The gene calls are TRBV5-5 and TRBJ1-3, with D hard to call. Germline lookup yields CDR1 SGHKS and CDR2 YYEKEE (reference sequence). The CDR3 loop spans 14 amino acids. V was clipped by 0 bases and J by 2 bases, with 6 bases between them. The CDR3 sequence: CASSLVIAGNTIYF. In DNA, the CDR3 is TGTGCCAGCAGCTTGGTCATAGCTGGAAACACCATATATTTT.

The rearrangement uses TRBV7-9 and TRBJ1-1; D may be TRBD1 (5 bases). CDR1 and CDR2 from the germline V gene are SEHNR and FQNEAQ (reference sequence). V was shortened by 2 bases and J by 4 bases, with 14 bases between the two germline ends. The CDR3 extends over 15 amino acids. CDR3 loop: CASSLRSGASTEAFF. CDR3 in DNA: TGTGCCAGCAGCTTACGATCTGGGGCTTCCACTGAAGCTTTCTTT.

The CDR3 nucleotides are TGTGCCAGCAGTGATGAGGGGGGACCTCCCTACGAGCAGTACTTC. It specifies CASSDEGGPPYEQYF. The J gene is TRBJ2-7, the V gene TRBV25-1, with D perhaps assigned TRBD1 or TRBD2 (6 bases each). Germline V gene lookup returns CDR1 MGHDK and CDR2 SYGVNS. Between the trimmed V and J ends, which lost 3 bases and 2 bases, there was a span of 14 bases. The CDR3 runs 15 residues.

CDR3 nucleotides: TGTGCCAGCAGAAAGGACGGTCAAGAGACCCAGTACTTC. It encodes CASRKDGQETQYF. The rearrangement joins TRBV14 to TRBJ2-5, with D uncertain. The germline V gene has CDR1 SGHDN and CDR2 FVKESK. The CDR3 has 13 amino acids. Trimming removed 6 bases at V and 2 bases at J, with 10 bases between. Full variable domain (rest looked up from reference TRBV14 and TRBJ2-5): EAGVTQFPSHSVIEKGQTVTLRCDPISGHDNLYWYRRVMGKEIKFLLHFVKESKQDESGMPNNRFLAERTGGTYSTLKVQPAELEDSGVYFCASRKDGQETQYFGPGTRLLVL.

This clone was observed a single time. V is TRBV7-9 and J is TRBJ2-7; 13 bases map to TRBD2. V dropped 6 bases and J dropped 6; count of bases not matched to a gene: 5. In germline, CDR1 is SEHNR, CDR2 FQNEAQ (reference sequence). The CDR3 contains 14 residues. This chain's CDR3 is CASRGLAGEVEQYF. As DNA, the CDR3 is TGTGCCAGCAGAGGACTAGCGGGGGAAGTCGAGCAGTACTTC.